This T cell receptor (beta chain) was captured by sequencing in a study of blood T cell repertoires in COVID-19. The V gene's germline CDR1 is LGHDT and CDR2 YNNKEL (reference sequence). This CDR3 is built from 13 residues. V lost 8 bases to trimming and J lost 2 bases; unmatched junction nucleotides: 4. This clone was picked up one time. The same CDR3 is also encoded by other DNA sequences in this sample. Measured with immunoSEQ multiplex PCR; TCRdb has only the in-frame clones, and not every one. The data hold roughly 150,000 clones, with approximately 85% observed a single time. Patients in Seattle were enrolled during active infection, then followed longitudinally.

The rearrangement joins TRBV3-1 (or the pseudogene TRBV3-2) to TRBJ1-2; 8 bases agree with TRBD1. The sample was peripheral blood. The source is a man older than 75 with COVID-19, enrolled during active disease. The DNA of the CDR3 is TGTGCCAGCCGGAGACAGGGGAACTATGGCTACACCTTC. This translates into CASRRQGNYGYTF.